Sequencing of this T cell receptor beta chain was carried out in a study of cytotoxic CD8 clonotypes in ibrutinib-treated CLL. Measured with immunoSEQ multiplex PCR; TCRdb has only the in-frame clones, and not every one. The sample contains hundreds of thousands of clones, about four fifths of which appear only once. About this clone: What it binds is not known.

Germline V gives CDR1 MDHEN, CDR2 SYDVKM. Between the trimmed V and J ends, which lost 4 bases and 6 bases, there was a span of 13 bases. The CDR3 runs to 13 residues. General study findings and limits: At baseline, clonality was higher than in age-matched healthy donors and correlated with CD8+ counts.

This clonotype was sampled from a human donor with chronic lymphocytic leukemia. The rearrangement uses TRBV28 and TRBJ2-7; D is possibly TRBD1 or TRBD2 (5 bases each). This material consisted of PBMCs, taken after 12 months of ibrutinib treatment. This CDR3 reads CASSSGTTGEQYF. The CDR3, as DNA: TGTGCCAGCAGTTCCGGGACGACGGGCGAGCAGTACTTC.